Listed below are T cell receptor beta chains from one sample, sequenced in a study of shared clonotypes between healthy human individuals. Clones were read by immunoSEQ multiplex PCR, and TCRdb kept only the in-frame ones, dropping some. The sample includes around 2,000,000 clones, 95% of them seen just once. Sequencing was performed on naive CD4+ T cells sorted from blood. The receptors originated from a man between 18 and 29 years old in good health. Each CDR3 is given with its conserved first and last residue. The order of the fields is V gene, D gene, clone size, J gene, CDR3 protein, CDR3 DNA. D genes are given only for firm matches. Expanded clones get a size class; other rows say once, few or many, or leave the size out.

>TRBV30|NA|NA|TRBJ1-3
CAWSVGRVIYF
TGTGCCTGGAGTGTGGGCAGGGTAATATATTTT
>TRBV18|TRBD2|NA|TRBJ2-3
CASSPTALAGGGTDTQYF
TGTGCCAGCTCTCCGACCGCGTTAGCGGGAGGTGGCACAGATACGCAGTATTTT
>TRBV7-8|NA|NA|TRBJ2-2
CASSLSPENTGELFF
TGTGCCAGCAGCTTATCCCCAGAGAACACCGGGGAGCTGTTTTTT
>TRBV5-4|NA|NA|TRBJ1-3
CASSSRTVSSGNTIYF
TGTGCCAGCAGCTCGAGGACAGTCAGCTCTGGAAACACCATATATTTT
>TRBV19|NA|NA|TRBJ1-1
CASSMLEGGNTEAFF
TGTGCCAGTAGTATGTTGGAGGGCGGGAACACTGAAGCTTTCTTT
>TRBV6-6|NA|NA|TRBJ1-1
CASRKPRDGHTEAFF
TGTGCCAGCAGAAAGCCAAGGGACGGGCACACTGAAGCTTTCTTT
>TRBV7-2|NA|NA|TRBJ1-1
CASSLAGSKNTEAFF
TGTGCCAGCAGCTTAGCCGGAAGCAAGAACACTGAAGCTTTCTTT
>TRBV5-4|NA|once|TRBJ2-4
CASSFFGAAKNIQYF
TGTGCCAGCAGCTTCTTTGGGGCTGCCAAAAACATTCAGTACTTC
>TRBV13|TRBD2|NA|TRBJ2-7
CASSPTSETYEQYF
TGTGCCAGCAGCCCGACTAGCGAGACCTACGAGCAGTACTTC
>TRBV6-5|TRBD1|NA|TRBJ2-7
CASSIQGARYEQYF
TGTGCCAGCAGCATACAGGGGGCTCGCTACGAGCAGTACTTC
>TRBV2|NA|NA|TRBJ2-1
CASSSGANEQFF
TGTGCCAGCAGCTCGGGGGCCAATGAGCAGTTCTTC
>TRBV7-3|NA|once|TRBJ1-6
CASSLQGHNSPLHF
TGTGCCAGCAGCTTACAGGGTCATAATTCACCCCTCCACTTT
>TRBV11-3|NA|NA|TRBJ2-7
CASSSEGYEQYF
TGTGCCAGCAGCTCGGAGGGTTACGAGCAGTACTTC
>TRBV7-2|NA|NA|TRBJ2-7
CASSGENYEQYF
TGTGCCAGCAGCGGTGAAAACTACGAGCAGTACTTC
>TRBV5-1|NA|NA|TRBJ2-1
CASSVQESSYNEQFF
TGCGCCAGCAGCGTGCAGGAGAGCTCCTACAATGAGCAGTTCTTC
>TRBV30|NA|NA|TRBJ2-7
CAWSFGQTYEQYF
TGTGCCTGGAGTTTTGGGCAGACCTACGAGCAGTACTTC
>TRBV11-2|NA|many|TRBJ1-1
CASSHGNTEAFF
TGTGCCAGCAGCCATGGGAACACTGAAGCTTTCTTT
>TRBV18|TRBD2|NA|TRBJ2-7
CASSPSSGRIRYEQYF
TGTGCCAGCTCACCATCGAGCGGGAGAATAAGGTACGAGCAGTACTTC
>TRBV6-5|NA|NA|TRBJ2-1
CASTHYNEQFF
TGTGCCAGCACTCATTACAATGAGCAGTTCTTC
>TRBV30|NA|NA|TRBJ1-1
CAWSRMSQGFFAEAFF
TGTGCCTGGAGTCGGATGTCCCAGGGTTTTTTCGCTGAAGCTTTCTTT
>TRBV6-4|TRBD1|NA|TRBJ1-6
CASSIYNGTEESPLHF
TGTGCCAGCAGTATATATAACGGGACAGAAGAGTCACCCCTCCACTTT
>TRBV30|NA|NA|TRBJ2-5
CAWSRGGIQETQYF
TGTGCCTGGAGTAGAGGTGGGATTCAAGAGACCCAGTACTTC
>TRBV4-1|TRBD1|few|TRBJ1-2
CASSSGQGDYGYTF
TGCGCCAGCAGCTCCGGACAGGGGGACTATGGCTACACCTTC
>TRBV28|TRBD1|NA|TRBJ2-7
CASSHLPGQGRNEQYF
TGTGCCAGCAGTCATCTACCGGGACAGGGCCGGAACGAGCAGTACTTC
>TRBV28|TRBD1|NA|TRBJ2-7
CASSPNLGVLLGQPTYEQYF
TGTGCCAGCAGTCCAAATTTAGGGGTTTTATTGGGACAGCCCACCTACGAGCAGTACTTC
>TRBV6-4|TRBD1|NA|TRBJ1-6
CASSQQGGNSPLHF
TGTGCCAGCAGTCAGCAGGGGGGTAATTCACCCCTCCACTTT
>TRBV18|NA|NA|TRBJ2-7
CASSPPHRPNYEQYF
TGTGCCAGCTCACCACCGCACAGGCCCAACTACGAGCAGTACTTC
>TRBV30|TRBD1|NA|TRBJ1-2
CAWTRDRWYYGYTF
TGTGCCTGGACCCGGGACAGATGGTACTATGGCTACACCTTC
>TRBV5-1|NA|NA|TRBJ1-2
CASSLEGPDGYTF
TGCGCCAGCAGCTTGGAGGGGCCGGATGGCTACACCTTC
>TRBV7-8|TRBD1|NA|TRBJ1-5
CASSVIDRENQPQHF
TGTGCCAGCAGCGTGATCGACAGGGAAAATCAGCCCCAGCATTTT
>TRBV13|TRBD1|NA|TRBJ2-7
CASSSGAGTGITYEQYF
TGTGCCAGCAGCTCAGGCGCCGGGACAGGCATCACCTACGAGCAGTACTTC